The sequence of this T cell receptor gamma chain was determined in a study of Vδ1+ human thymocytes. Study results and limitations: Bulk repertoire data may be misinterpreted because of unexpected Vdelta2 sequences. Around a fifth of thymic delta-chain sequences were Vdelta2, with few Vdelta3, unlike blood Vdelta1+ controls. Highly polyclonal TRG and TRD repertoires with Gaussian CDR3 length distributions appeared in thymus.

Vdelta1+ thymocyte sorts reached between roughly 97% and 99.6% purity. Trimming removed 0 bases from V and 3 bases from J; junction bases left unmatched: 5. There are 14 residues in the CDR3. Germline values: CDR1 VTNTFY, CDR2 YDVSTARD (reference sequence). On this clone: The antigen remains undetermined.

RNA was extracted from the cells and then reverse transcribed. The CDR3 regions were amplified by multiplex PCR from V-gene primers to a constant-region primer. TCRdb re-identified clones in the multiplex PCR reads via CATT. Of 6,500 to 10,000 gamma-chain clones listed, 56% are singletons. The rearrangement uses TRGV3 and TRGJ1 or TRGJ2. The sequence was obtained from a girl under two years old who had congenital heart surgery. The material sequenced was Vdelta1+ gamma-delta thymocytes from the thymus. The subset is: FACS-sorted CD3+ TCRalphabeta- TCRVdelta1+ TCRVdelta2- thymocytes. This chain's CDR3 is CATWDRPVYYKKLF. The DNA of the CDR3 is TGTGCCACCTGGGACAGGCCGGTTTATTATAAGAAACTCTTT.